Sequencing of this TCR beta chain was carried out in a study of CD8+ T cells in alopecia areata. As for the study in general: Female C3H/HeJ mice aged 7-10 weeks received skin from spontaneously alopecic C3H/HeJ graft donors aged roughly 6-13 months. Study-wide results and caveats: Greater clonality was observed in lesional scalp samples, especially alopecia totalis/universalis, versus normal scalp. TCR sharing was clearer in mice than between patients, perhaps partly owing to patient HLA diversity. Among the cells sequenced in scalp samples are also the resident alphabeta T cells of normal skin.

Deletions cut 4 bases from V and 0 bases from J, with 5 bases between. The CDR3 is 13 residues long. CDR1 and CDR2 from the germline V gene are NSQYPW and LRSPGD (reference sequence). This clone was counted at least ten times. Its antigen is unknown. These gene names are mouse names. The read halts 4 residues ahead of the CDR3 end, with the missing end drawn from the germline J gene. It was with CD4, CD8alpha, NKG2D, NKG2ACE and other markers that pooled cutaneous lymph node cells were sorted. Sequencing used cDNA as its template, made by extracting RNA and reverse transcribing it. TCRdb's copy holds only in-frame clones and misses some; the assay was immunoSEQ multiplex PCR. The sample contains 290,000 or so clones, none of them singletons.

This TCR was sampled from a C3H/HeJ mouse with alopecia areata. The mice in this strain carry MHC haplotype H2-k. The sequencing input was CD4+ T cells sorted from a lymph node. V usage is TRBV1 and J usage is TRBJ2-3; unclear D gene. The sequenced part of the CDR3 DNA is TGCACCTGCAGTGACAGTAGTGCAGAA. It yields the protein CTCSDSSAE. Given in full, the CDR3 is CTCSDSSAETLYF.